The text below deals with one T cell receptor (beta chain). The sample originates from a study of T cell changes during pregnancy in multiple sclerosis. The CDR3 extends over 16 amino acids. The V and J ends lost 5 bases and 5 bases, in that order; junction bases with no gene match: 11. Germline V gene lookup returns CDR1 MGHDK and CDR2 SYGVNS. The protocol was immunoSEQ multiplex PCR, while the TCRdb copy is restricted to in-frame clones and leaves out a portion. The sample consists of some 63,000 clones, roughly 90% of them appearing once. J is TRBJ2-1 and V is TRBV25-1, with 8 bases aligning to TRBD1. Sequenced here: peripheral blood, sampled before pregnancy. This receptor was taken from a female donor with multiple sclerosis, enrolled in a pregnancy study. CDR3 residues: CASSSSDRGWDNEQFF. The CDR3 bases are TGTGCCAGCAGTTCCTCAGACAGGGGTTGGGACAATGAGCAGTTCTTC.